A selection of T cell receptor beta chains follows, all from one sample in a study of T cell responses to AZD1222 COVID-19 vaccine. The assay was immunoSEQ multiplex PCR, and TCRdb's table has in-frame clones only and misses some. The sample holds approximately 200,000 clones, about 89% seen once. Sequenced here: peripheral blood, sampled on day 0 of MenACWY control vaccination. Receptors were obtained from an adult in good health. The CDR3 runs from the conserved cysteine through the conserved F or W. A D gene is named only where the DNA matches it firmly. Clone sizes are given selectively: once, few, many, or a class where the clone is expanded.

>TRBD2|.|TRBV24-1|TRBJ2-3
TGTGCCACCAGCCTTACAACGGCGGTAGCGGGAGAAACAGATACGCAGTATTTT
CATSLTTAVAGETDTQYF
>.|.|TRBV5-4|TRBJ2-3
TGTGCCAGCAGCGCCCGAGGCATAATTACAGATACGCAGTATTTT
CASSARGIITDTQYF
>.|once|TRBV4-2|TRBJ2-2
TGTGCCAGCAGCCAAGTTTCAGGGTCTGCCACCGGGGAGCTGTTTTTT
CASSQVSGSATGELFF
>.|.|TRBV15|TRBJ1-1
TGTGCCACCAGCAGACAGGGTGGGATTCTAGAAGCTTTCTTT
CATSRQGGILEAFF
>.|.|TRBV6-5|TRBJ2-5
TGTGCCAGCAGGGAGAACCAAGAGACCCAGTACTTC
CASRENQETQYF
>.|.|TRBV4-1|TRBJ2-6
TGCGCCAGCAGCCCGGAGGACAGCCTCTCTGGGGCCAACGTCCTGACTTTC
CASSPEDSLSGANVLTF
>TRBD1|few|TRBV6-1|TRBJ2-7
TGTGCCAGCAGTGATGAGACAGGGGGCTTTAGATACGAGCAGTACTTC
CASSDETGGFRYEQYF
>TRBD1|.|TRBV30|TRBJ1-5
TGTGCCTGGAGAATAGGGGGCTTAGATCAGCCCCAGCATTTT
CAWRIGGLDQPQHF
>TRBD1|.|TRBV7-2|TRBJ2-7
TGTGCCAGCAGCCCTCGACAGGGAATATCGGTAGAGCAGTACTTC
CASSPRQGISVEQYF
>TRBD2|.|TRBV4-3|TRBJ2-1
TGCGCCAGCAGCCAAGAGGCCAGCGGGAAGTACAATGAGCAGTTCTTC
CASSQEASGKYNEQFF
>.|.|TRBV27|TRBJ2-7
TGTGCCAGCAGTTTCGAGGGGAACAGGAATTCCTACGAGCAGTACTTC
CASSFEGNRNSYEQYF
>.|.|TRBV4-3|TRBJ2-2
TGCGCCAGCAGCCAGGTACAGGGCGGGGAGCTGTTTTTT
CASSQVQGGELFF
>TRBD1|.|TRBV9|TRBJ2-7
TGTGCCAGCAGCGTCGGGACAGTCTCCTACGAGCAGTACTTC
CASSVGTVSYEQYF
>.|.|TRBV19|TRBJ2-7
TGTGCCAGTAGTATGGCGGCCTCCTACGAGCAGTACTTC
CASSMAASYEQYF
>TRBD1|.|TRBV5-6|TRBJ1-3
TGTGCCAGCAGCACACCGGGACAGGGTACCGGAAACACCATATATTTT
CASSTPGQGTGNTIYF
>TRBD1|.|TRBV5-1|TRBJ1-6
TGCGCCAGCAGCTTGGCTGGGACAGGGCCGAATTCACCCCTCCACTTT
CASSLAGTGPNSPLHF
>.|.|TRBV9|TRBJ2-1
TGTGCCAGCAGCGCCATTGGTGAGCAGTTCTTC
CASSAIGEQFF
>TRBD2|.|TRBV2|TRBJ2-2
TGTGCCAGCAGACTGGGACTAAACACCGGGGAGCTGTTTTTT
CASRLGLNTGELFF
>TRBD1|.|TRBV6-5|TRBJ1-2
TGTGCCAGCAGGCCTGACAGGGGCCCCTATGGCTACACCTTC
CASRPDRGPYGYTF
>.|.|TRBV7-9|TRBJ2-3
TGTGCCAGCAGCTTCACAGACAATACGCAGTATTTT
CASSFTDNTQYF
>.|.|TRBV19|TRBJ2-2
TGTGCCAGTGGTGAATGGGGGGCCAACGGGGAGCTGTTTTTT
CASGEWGANGELFF
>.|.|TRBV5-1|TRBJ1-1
TGCGCCAGCAGCTTGGGAGCCAGGAAAACTGAAGCTTTCTTT
CASSLGARKTEAFF
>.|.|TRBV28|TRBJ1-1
TGTGCCAGCAACACAGGCCTTAACACTGAAGCTTTCTTT
CASNTGLNTEAFF
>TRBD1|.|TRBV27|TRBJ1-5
TGTGCCAGCAGAGAGGGGGCATCGCGCAATCAGCCCCAGCATTTT
CASREGASRNQPQHF
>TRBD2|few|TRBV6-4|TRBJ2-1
TGTGCCAGCAGTGAAGGGACTAGCGCCTCCAATGAGCAGTTCTTC
CASSEGTSASNEQFF
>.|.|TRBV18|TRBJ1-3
TGTGCCAGCTCACTGGACGGCCTCTCTGGAAACACCATATATTTT
CASSLDGLSGNTIYF
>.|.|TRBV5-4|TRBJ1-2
TGTGCCAGCAGCTTGACAGGGAGTATCTATGGCTACACCTTC
CASSLTGSIYGYTF
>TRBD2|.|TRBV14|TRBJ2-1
TGTGCCAGCAGCCAAGATATCGGACTAGCCGGGAATGAGCAGTTCTTC
CASSQDIGLAGNEQFF
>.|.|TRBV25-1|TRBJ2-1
TGTGCCAGCAGAGGGGACATCCATGAGCAGTTCTTC
CASRGDIHEQFF
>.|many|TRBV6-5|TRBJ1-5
TGTGCCAGCAGTTACCAGAAGCCGCCGAGCAATCAGCCCCAGCATTTT
CASSYQKPPSNQPQHF
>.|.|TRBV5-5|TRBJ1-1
TGTGCCAGCAGTCTGAAGCCCCAGGAAATGAACACTGAAGCTTTCTTT
CASSLKPQEMNTEAFF
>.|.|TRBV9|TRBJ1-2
TGTGCCAGCAGCGCAAATGCCGGGGCCTGGGGTGGCTACACCTTC
CASSANAGAWGGYTF
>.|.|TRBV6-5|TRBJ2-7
TGTGCCACTGGATGGGACGAGCAGTACTTC
CATGWDEQYF
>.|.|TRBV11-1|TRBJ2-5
TGTGCCAGCAGCCGCGGCGGCCAAGAGACCCAGTACTTC
CASSRGGQETQYF
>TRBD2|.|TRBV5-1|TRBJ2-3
TGCGCCAGCAAGGCGAGCGGGAGTACAAGAGATACGCAGTATTTT
CASKASGSTRDTQYF
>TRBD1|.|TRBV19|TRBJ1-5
TGTGCCAGTACAGACAGGGGGAATCAGCCCCAGCATTTT
CASTDRGNQPQHF
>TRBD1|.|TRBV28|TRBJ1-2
TGTGCCAGCAGTTTGGGTGGACAGGGACCTAACTATGGCTACACCTTC
CASSLGGQGPNYGYTF